This T cell receptor (beta chain) originates from a study of T cell changes during pregnancy in multiple sclerosis. Clones were read by immunoSEQ multiplex PCR, and TCRdb kept only the in-frame ones, dropping some. This repertoire shows around 68,000 clones, 75% to 95% found once; its top ten account for roughly 1.5%. This CDR3 has 15 residues. V was pared by 0 bases and J by 2 bases, with 9 bases between. From germline, CDR1 is SGHRS and CDR2 YFSETQ. Sequenced here: peripheral blood, sampled in the third trimester of pregnancy. The TCR sequence derives from a female donor with multiple sclerosis, enrolled in a pregnancy study. V and J are TRBV5-1 and TRBJ1-5; D ambiguous. The CDR3 nucleotides read TGCGCCAGCAGCTTGGCGGGGAATCGCAATCAGCCCCAGCATTTT. This codes for CASSLAGNRNQPQHF.